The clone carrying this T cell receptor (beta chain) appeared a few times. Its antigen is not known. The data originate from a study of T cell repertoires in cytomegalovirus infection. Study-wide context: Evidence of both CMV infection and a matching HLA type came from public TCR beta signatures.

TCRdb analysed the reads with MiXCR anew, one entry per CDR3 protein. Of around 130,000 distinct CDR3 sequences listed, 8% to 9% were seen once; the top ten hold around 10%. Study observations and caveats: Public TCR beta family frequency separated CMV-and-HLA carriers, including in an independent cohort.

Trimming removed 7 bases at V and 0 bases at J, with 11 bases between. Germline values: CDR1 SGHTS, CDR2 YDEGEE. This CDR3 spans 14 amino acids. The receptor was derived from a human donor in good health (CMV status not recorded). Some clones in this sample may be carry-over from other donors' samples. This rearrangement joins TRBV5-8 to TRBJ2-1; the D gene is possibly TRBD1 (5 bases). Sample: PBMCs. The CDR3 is CASGQRGSYNEQFF. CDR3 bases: TGTGCCAGCGGACAACGAGGCTCCTACAATGAGCAGTTCTTC.